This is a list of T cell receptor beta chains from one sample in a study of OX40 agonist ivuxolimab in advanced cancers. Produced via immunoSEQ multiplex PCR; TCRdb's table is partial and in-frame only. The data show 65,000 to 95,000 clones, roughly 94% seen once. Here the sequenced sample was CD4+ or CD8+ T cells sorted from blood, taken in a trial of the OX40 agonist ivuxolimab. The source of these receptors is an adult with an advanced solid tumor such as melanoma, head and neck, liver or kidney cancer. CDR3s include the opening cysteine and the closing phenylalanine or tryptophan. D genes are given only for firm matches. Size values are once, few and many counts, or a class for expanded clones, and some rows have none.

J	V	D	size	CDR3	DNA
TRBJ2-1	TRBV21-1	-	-	CASSDPPGRHNEQFF	TGTGCCAGCAGCGACCCCCCGGGACGACACAATGAGCAGTTCTTC
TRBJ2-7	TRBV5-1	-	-	CASMQSAGEGYEQYF	TGCGCCAGCATGCAGAGCGCAGGGGAGGGCTACGAGCAGTACTTC
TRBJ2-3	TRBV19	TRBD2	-	CASSIGGSGRPDTQYF	TGTGCCAGTAGTATCGGGGGTAGCGGGAGGCCAGATACGCAGTATTTT
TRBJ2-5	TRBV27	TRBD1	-	CASSLMGTGEETQYF	TGTGCCAGCAGTTTAATGGGGACAGGAGAAGAGACCCAGTACTTC
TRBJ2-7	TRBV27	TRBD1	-	CASSPGQGAPYEQYF	TGTGCCAGCAGCCCGGGACAGGGGGCCCCCTACGAGCAGTACTTC
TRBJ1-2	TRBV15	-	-	CATNPTGLANYGYTF	TGTGCCACCAACCCGACCGGACTGGCTAACTATGGCTACACCTTC
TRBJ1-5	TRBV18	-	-	CASSEPLLNQPQHF	TGTGCCAGCTCAGAACCTCTTCTCAATCAGCCCCAGCATTTT
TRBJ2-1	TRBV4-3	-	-	CASSRYNEQFF	TGCGCCAGCAGCCGATACAATGAGCAGTTCTTC
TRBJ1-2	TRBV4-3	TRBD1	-	CASSQDRQGLSGYTF	TGCGCCAGCAGCCAAGATAGACAGGGGCTGTCTGGCTACACCTTC
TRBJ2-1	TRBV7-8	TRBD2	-	CASSLGARGLGLAGYNEQFF	TGTGCCAGCAGCTTAGGGGCCAGGGGACTTGGACTAGCGGGGTACAATGAGCAGTTCTTC
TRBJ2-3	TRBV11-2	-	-	CASSLRGDTDTQYF	TGTGCCAGCAGCTTAAGGGGCGACACAGATACGCAGTATTTT
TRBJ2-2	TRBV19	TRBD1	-	CASSTGQGASTGELFF	TGTGCCAGTAGTACCGGACAGGGGGCGTCCACCGGGGAGCTGTTTTTT
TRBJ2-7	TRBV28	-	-	CASSFPGRKYEQYF	TGTGCCAGCAGTTTTCCCGGGAGAAAATACGAGCAGTACTTC
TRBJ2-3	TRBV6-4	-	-	CASSDPALSTDTQYF	TGTGCCAGCTCTGACCCCGCACTCAGCACAGATACGCAGTATTTT
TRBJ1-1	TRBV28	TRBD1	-	CASSLSGGVGTEAFF	TGTGCCAGCAGTTTATCAGGGGGGGTGGGCACTGAAGCTTTCTTT
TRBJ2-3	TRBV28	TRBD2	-	CASSLAGDGADTQYF	TGTGCCAGCAGTTTAGCGGGAGATGGTGCAGATACGCAGTATTTT
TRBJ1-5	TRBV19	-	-	CASNIGGGLQPQHF	TGTGCCAGTAACATCGGGGGGGGCTTGCAGCCCCAGCATTTT
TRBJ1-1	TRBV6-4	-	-	CASSDEGGTEAFF	TGTGCCAGCAGTGACGAGGGCGGCACTGAAGCTTTCTTT
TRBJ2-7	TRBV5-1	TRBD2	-	CASSLGLADSYEQYF	TGCGCCAGCAGCTTGGGACTAGCGGACTCCTACGAGCAGTACTTC
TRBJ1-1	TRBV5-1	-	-	CASSLEGSEAFF	TGCGCCAGCAGCTTGGAGGGCTCCGAAGCTTTCTTT
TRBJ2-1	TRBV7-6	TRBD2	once	CASSLVMGLATNEQFF	TGTGCCAGCAGCTTAGTTATGGGACTAGCAACCAATGAGCAGTTCTTC
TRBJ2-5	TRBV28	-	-	CASSSWQGGPETQYF	TGTGCCAGCAGTTCATGGCAAGGGGGTCCAGAGACCCAGTACTTC
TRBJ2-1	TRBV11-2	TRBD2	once	CASSRGGLAGVPGYNEQFF	TGTGCCAGCAGCCGCGGGGGACTAGCGGGAGTACCGGGCTACAATGAGCAGTTCTTC
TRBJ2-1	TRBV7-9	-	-	CASSATSLYEQFF	TGTGCCAGCAGCGCGACTAGTCTCTATGAGCAGTTCTTC
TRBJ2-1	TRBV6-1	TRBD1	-	CASSEERQGHSYNEQFF	TGTGCCAGCAGTGAAGAACGACAGGGACACTCCTACAATGAGCAGTTCTTC
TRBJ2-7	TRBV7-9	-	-	CASSLASQQDPYEQYF	TGTGCCAGCAGCTTAGCTTCCCAGCAGGACCCCTACGAGCAGTACTTC
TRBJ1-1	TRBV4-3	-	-	CASSQNRDGGTEAFF	TGCGCCAGCAGCCAGAACAGGGACGGAGGCACTGAAGCTTTCTTT
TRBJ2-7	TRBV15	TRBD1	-	CATSRESGTGHRDYEQYF	TGTGCCACCAGCAGAGAATCCGGGACAGGGCACCGGGACTACGAGCAGTACTTC
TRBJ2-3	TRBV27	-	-	CASSLSNLGTDTQYF	TGTGCCAGCAGTTTATCGAATCTTGGGACAGATACGCAGTATTTT
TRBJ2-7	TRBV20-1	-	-	CSARHQPEQYF	TGCAGTGCTAGACATCAACCCGAGCAGTACTTC
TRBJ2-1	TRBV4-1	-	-	CASSHATGMDEQFF	TGCGCCAGCAGCCACGCTACAGGGATGGATGAGCAGTTCTTC
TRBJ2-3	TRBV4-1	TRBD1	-	CASSQDGGTGRTDTQYF	TGCGCCAGCAGCCAAGATGGTGGGACAGGGAGGACAGATACGCAGTATTTT
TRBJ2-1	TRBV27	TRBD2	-	CASSWSSGSSEQFF	TGTGCCAGCAGTTGGTCTAGCGGGAGTAGTGAGCAGTTCTTC
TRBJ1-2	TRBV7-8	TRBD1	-	CASSLSRTGGSGYTF	TGTGCCAGCAGCTTATCCCGGACAGGGGGGTCTGGCTACACCTTC
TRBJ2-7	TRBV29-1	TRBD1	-	CSVEERRQGALNEQYF	TGCAGCGTTGAAGAACGTCGACAGGGGGCGTTAAACGAGCAGTACTTC
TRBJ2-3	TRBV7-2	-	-	CASSLAETGFYTDTQYF	TGTGCCAGCAGCTTAGCGGAAACAGGGTTTTACACAGATACGCAGTATTTT
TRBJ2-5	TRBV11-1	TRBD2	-	CASSLAASGTQVETQYF	TGTGCCAGCAGCTTAGCGGCTAGCGGGACCCAAGTAGAGACCCAGTACTTC
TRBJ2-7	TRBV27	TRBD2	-	CASSSPLGVAGGYEQYF	TGTGCCAGCAGTTCACCGCTAGGGGTAGCGGGAGGCTACGAGCAGTACTTC
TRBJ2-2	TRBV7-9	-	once	CASSRPGLPMSGELFF	TGTGCCAGCAGCAGGCCGGGACTCCCAATGAGCGGGGAGCTGTTTTTT
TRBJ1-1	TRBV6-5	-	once	CASSYGGGEAEAFF	TGTGCCAGCAGTTACGGCGGGGGCGAAGCTGAAGCTTTCTTT
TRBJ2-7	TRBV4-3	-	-	CASSGGMGTDAYEQYF	TGCGCCAGCAGCGGAGGGATGGGGACAGATGCCTACGAGCAGTACTTC
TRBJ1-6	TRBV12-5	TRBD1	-	CASGLGGGMDSPLHF	TGTGCTAGTGGTTTGGGAGGGGGCATGGATTCACCCCTCCACTTT
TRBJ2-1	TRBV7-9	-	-	CASSLAESYNEQFF	TGTGCCAGCAGCTTAGCGGAAAGTTACAATGAGCAGTTCTTC
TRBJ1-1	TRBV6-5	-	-	CASSYSQGYSEAFF	TGTGCCAGCAGTTACTCTCAGGGGTATTCTGAAGCTTTCTTT
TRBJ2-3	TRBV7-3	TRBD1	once	CASSGGQGTDTQYF	TGTGCCAGCAGCGGGGGACAGGGCACAGATACGCAGTATTTT
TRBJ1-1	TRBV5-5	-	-	CASSLSPEAFF	TGTGCCAGCAGCTTGTCTCCTGAAGCTTTCTTT
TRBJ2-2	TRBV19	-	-	CASSPGQGETGELFF	TGTGCCAGCAGTCCCGGGCAGGGAGAGACCGGGGAGCTGTTTTTT
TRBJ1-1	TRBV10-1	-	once	CASSEGAGYTEAFF	TGCGCCAGCAGTGAGGGGGCAGGCTACACTGAAGCTTTCTTT
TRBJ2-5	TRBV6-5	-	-	CASSYSGQGQETQYF	TGTGCCAGCAGTTACTCCGGACAAGGCCAAGAGACCCAGTACTTC
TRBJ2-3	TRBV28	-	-	CASSLVKGGTLEDTQYF	TGTGCCAGCAGTTTGGTCAAAGGCGGCACCCTCGAGGATACGCAGTATTTT
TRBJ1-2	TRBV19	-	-	CASSIGLPYGYTF	TGTGCCAGTAGTATAGGACTGCCTTATGGCTACACCTTC
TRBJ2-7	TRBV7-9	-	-	CASSLRDYEQYF	TGTGCCAGCAGCCTTCGCGATTACGAGCAGTACTTC
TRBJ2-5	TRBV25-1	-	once	CASSEFGVGETQYF	TGTGCCAGCAGTGAATTCGGCGTAGGGGAGACCCAGTACTTC
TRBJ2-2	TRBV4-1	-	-	CASSQEPSGELFF	TGCGCCAGCAGCCAAGAACCCAGCGGGGAGCTGTTTTTT
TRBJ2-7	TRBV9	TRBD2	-	CASSLAGGSYEQYF	TGTGCCAGCAGCCTTGCGGGAGGGAGCTACGAGCAGTACTTC
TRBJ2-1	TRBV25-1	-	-	CASSSGERGDEQFF	TGTGCCAGCAGCTCGGGGGAACGTGGCGATGAGCAGTTCTTC
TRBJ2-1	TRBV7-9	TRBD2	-	CASSQAAGVHNEQFF	TGTGCCAGCAGCCAGGCTGCGGGGGTCCACAATGAGCAGTTCTTC
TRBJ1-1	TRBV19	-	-	CASSMGHELNTEAFF	TGTGCCAGTAGTATGGGGCACGAGTTGAACACTGAAGCTTTCTTT
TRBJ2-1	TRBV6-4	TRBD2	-	CASSSATSGAYNEQFF	TGTGCCAGCAGCTCCGCGACTAGCGGGGCTTACAATGAGCAGTTCTTC
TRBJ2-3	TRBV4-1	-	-	CASSQDKDTQYF	TGCGCCAGCAGCCAAGATAAAGATACGCAGTATTTT